What follows are 8 T cell receptor beta chains derived from one specimen sequenced in a study of T-cell reconstitution after alpha-beta-depleted transplantation in children. Unique molecular identifiers were incorporated during preparation of the TCRbeta library. TCRdb reprocessed the PCR reads via MiXCR and lists one record per CDR3 protein. The data contain about 460,000 distinct CDR3 sequences, approximately 10% of them singletons. Sequencing used PBMCs, mostly from graft donor cells, obtained 180 days after TCRalphabeta/CD19-depleted stem cell transplant. The receptors derive from a female patient aged 2-15 years who had a stem cell transplant for aplastic anemia, so the T cells may come from the graft donor.

This clonotype was seen only a few times. V gene TRBV20-1 combines with J gene TRBJ1-1; D possibly corresponds to TRBD1 (6 bases). Trimming cost V 5 bases and J 3 bases, with 19 bases left between them. The CDR3 is 15 residues long. Germline CDR1 and CDR2: DFQATT and SNEGSKA (reference sequence). The CDR3 DNA follows: TGCAGTGCTCCCCTGGGGGCCCCGTGGGACACTGAAGCTTTCTTT. Protein: CSAPLGAPWDTEAFF.

This clonotype was seen at least ten times. The rearrangement uses TRBV5-1 and TRBJ2-2; D uncertain. Germline assignment: CDR1 SGHRS and CDR2 YFSETQ. Trimming left V 4 bases short and J 5 bases short, with 18 bases between. The CDR3 contains 16 residues. The CDR3 DNA follows: TGCGCCAGCAGCGAAATGGCTGGTCGGGTAACCGGGGAGCTGTTTTTT. It is translated as CASSEMAGRVTGELFF.

This clonotype was seen a few times. The V call is TRBV20-1, the J call TRBJ2-1; D perhaps matches TRBD2 (6 bases). The germline V gene encodes CDR1 DFQATT and CDR2 SNEGSKA (reference sequence). Trimming stripped 0 bases from V and 13 bases from J, with 19 bases between. The CDR3 runs to 14 residues. CDR3 sequence: CSARDPQPSAGQFF. The CDR3, as DNA: TGCAGTGCTAGAGACCCCCAACCTAGCGCCGGTCAGTTCTTC.

This clonotype was picked up many times. The chain is built from TRBV28 and TRBJ1-1; the D gene is possibly TRBD1 (5 bases). V shed 1 base and J shed 0 bases, with 12 bases lying between them. This CDR3 has 16 residues. Looked up from germline, CDR1 is MDHEN and CDR2 is SYDVKM. The CDR3 is CASSLSGGGVNTEAFF. For the CDR3, the DNA is TGTGCCAGCAGTTTATCGGGCGGAGGGGTGAACACTGAAGCTTTCTTT.

This sequence joins TRBV6-2 or TRBV6-3 and TRBJ2-7; 7 nucleotides line up with TRBD2. Germline assignment: CDR1 MNHEY and CDR2 SVGEGT. This CDR3 has 18 residues. V dropped 5 bases and J dropped 5; count of bases not matched to a gene: 21. CDR3 sequence (DNA): TGTGCCAGCAGTCCCCCCCGGTGGGAGGGCCCACGCGGAGACGAGCAGTACGTC. Protein product: CASSPPRWEGPRGDEQYV.

This clonotype turned up a few times. Here the CDR3 DNA reads TGTGCCAGCAGCCAAGAGGGGTTCCCTAACAATGAGCAGTTCTTC. Translating it yields CASSQEGFPNNEQFF. V gene TRBV4-2 combines with J gene TRBJ2-1, with unresolved D. In germline, CDR1 is LGHNA, CDR2 YNFKEQ. CDR3 length: 15 amino acids. The ends were cut back, 0 bases at V and 5 bases at J, with 11 bases in the middle.

This clonotype was detected a few times. The CDR3 nucleotides are TGTGCCAGCAGCAAACCAGGGACAATGGGCTACGAGCAGTACTTC. It specifies CASSKPGTMGYEQYF. This chain links TRBV7-8 with TRBJ2-7, with D possibly matching TRBD1 (6 bases). V was shortened by 5 bases and J by 3 bases, with 17 bases between the two germline ends. Looked up from germline, CDR1 is SGHVS and CDR2 is FQNEAQ. The CDR3 has 15 residues.

This clonotype was observed a handful of times. This chain uses TRBV29-1 with TRBJ1-6; D is uncertain. V was cut by 7 bases and J by 0 bases, with 10 bases left in between. Germline loops: CDR1 SQVTM, CDR2 ANQGSEA. The CDR3 runs 14 residues. CDR3 coding DNA: TGCAGCGCCCGTTTCAGCTCCTATAATTCACCCCTCCACTTT. This translates into CSARFSSYNSPLHF.